What follows are 6 T cell receptor beta chains derived from one specimen sequenced in a study of blood T cell repertoires in COVID-19. Profiled with immunoSEQ multiplex PCR; TCRdb holds only in-frame clones, not every one. The sample includes fewer than 350,000 clones, 88% seen only once; the top ten take more than 7.5%. The source material was peripheral blood. All receptors derive from a man aged 18 to 29 with active or convalescent COVID-19.

Turning to this clone: The same CDR3 also results from other DNA sequences found in this sample. V usage is TRBV9 and J usage is TRBJ2-7, with 8 bases lining up with TRBD2. With V trimmed by 1 base and J by 0 bases, 0 bases remained unmatched. CDR1 is SGDLS and CDR2 is YYNGEE in the germline V gene. The CDR3 is made up of 14 amino acids. The CDR3 reads CASSVSGGSYEQYF. DNA for the CDR3: TGTGCCAGCAGCGTAAGCGGGGGCTCCTACGAGCAGTACTTC. Full variable domain (rest looked up from reference TRBV9 and TRBJ2-7): DSGVTQTPKHLITATGQRVTLRCSPRSGDLSVYWYQQSLDQGLQFLIQYYNGEERAKGNILERFSAQQFPDLHSELNLSSLELGDSALYFCASSVSGGSYEQYFGPGTRLTVT.

CDR3 in DNA: TGTGCCAGCAGTGATGAGGGACAGGGTAGTCAGCCCCAGCATTTT. Translating it yields CASSDEGQGSQPQHF. The chain couples TRBV6-1 to TRBJ1-5; 9 bases align to TRBD1. The length of the CDR3 is 15 residues. Unmatched junction bases numbered 6, after V lost 3 bases and J lost 6 bases. The germline V gene encodes CDR1 MNHNS and CDR2 SASEGT.

This sequence joins TRBV25-1 and TRBJ2-7; 11 positions match TRBD1. J was trimmed by 3 bases and V by 6 bases; bases with no gene match: 16. Germline CDR1 and CDR2: MGHDK and SYGVNS. The CDR3 is 18 residues long. Here the CDR3 reads CASRGTGGFNQDHYEQYF. The DNA of the CDR3 is TGTGCCAGCAGGGGGACAGGGGGATTCAACCAGGACCACTACGAGCAGTACTTC.

The chain recombines TRBV2 with TRBJ2-5; TRBD2 agrees at 10 bases. J gave up 5 bases and V 2 bases, and 8 bases lay outside the gene matches. Germline V gene lookup returns CDR1 SNHLY and CDR2 FYNNEI. The CDR3 covers 16 residues. CDR3 sequence: CASSEFSSGGWETQYF. In DNA form, the CDR3 reads TGTGCCAGCAGTGAATTTTCTAGCGGGGGTTGGGAGACCCAGTACTTC. The entire variable domain, with the rest obtained from reference TRBV2 and TRBJ2-5, is as follows: EPEVTQTPSHQVTQMGQEVILRCVPISNHLYFYWYRQILGQKVEFLVSFYNNEISEKSEIFDDQFSVERPDGSNFTLKIRSTKLEDSAMYFCASSEFSSGGWETQYFGPGTRLLVL.

The chain joins TRBV21-1 to TRBJ1-1. TRBV21-1 counts as a pseudogene. CDR3 length: 20 amino acids. CDR3 in DNA: TGTGCCAGCAGCAAAGCCTACAGTCAGGAAGGGCCCACGGCGGGGACTGAAGCTTTCTTT. As protein: CASSKAYSQEGPTAGTEAFF.

J is TRBJ2-7 and V is TRBV19; maybe TRBD2 (5 bases). Germline values: CDR1 LNHDA, CDR2 SQIVND (reference sequence). This CDR3 is built from 14 residues. V was shortened by 3 bases and J by 0 bases, with 9 bases between the two germline ends. Here the CDR3 DNA reads TGTGCCAGTAGTATGATGGGGAGCTCCTACGAGCAGTACTTC. It yields the protein CASSMMGSSYEQYF.